This T cell receptor (beta chain) was captured by sequencing in a study of T cells in Graves' hyperthyroidism and ophthalmopathy. Study-wide context: Peripheral blood draws took place at initial diagnosis, ahead of any treatment.

Germline-derived CDR1 and CDR2 are SGHDT and YYEEEE. V shed 4 bases and J shed 14 bases, with 21 bases lying between them. This CDR3 is 13 amino acids long. Using RNA transcripts as the source, TCR beta CDR3 regions were amplified. HTBI primers were the set used in a first-round RT-PCR of the TCR CDR3. Via MiXCR, TCRdb re-called the multiplex PCR reads, giving one row per CDR3 protein. The top ten hold about 51% of the sample, which has 250,000 to 300,000 distinct CDR3 sequences, about a sixth seen once. Note on this clonotype: Antigen specificity is unknown.

Broader study findings: Using 13 V-J features, a model discriminated ophthalmopathy from stable hyperthyroidism. Researchers found most expanded thyroid clonotypes above 0.001 in blood as well. Model predictions of ophthalmopathy came a median approximately 6.5 months before onset.

Sequencing input: blood. V and J are TRBV5-6 and TRBJ2-5; either TRBD1 or TRBD2 may supply D (5 bases each). This TCR was sampled from a woman aged 60-75 years with Graves' ophthalmopathy. CDR3 nucleotide sequence: TGTGCCAGCAGCCTCCCCCGGGACCCCGGACGCTACTTC. Translated, it gives CASSLPRDPGRYF.